These 23 T cell receptor beta chains were sequenced from one sample in a study of long-term antiretroviral therapy in people with HIV. Sequencing used immunoSEQ v3.0 at survey level. TCRdb's table, derived via immunoSEQ multiplex PCR, lists solely in-frame clones and lacks some. The profile shows 35,000 to 45,000 clones, over 75% of them singletons. This specimen consisted of unsorted PBMCs, obtained 2.2 years after starting antiretroviral therapy. Receptor source: a man in his late teens or twenties with HIV.

This clone was recorded only once. The chain employs TRBV4-1 and TRBJ2-7; D perhaps matches TRBD2 (7 bases). The CDR3 has 13 residues. Deletions cut 0 bases from V and 8 bases from J, with 11 bases between. Germline-derived CDR1 and CDR2 are MGHRA and YSYEKL. CDR3 sequence (DNA): TGCGCCAGCAGCCAAGAGGGGGGGGCCCAGCAGTACTTC. Protein product: CASSQEGGAQQYF.

The table lists this clone with a count of one. The chain employs TRBV11-2 and TRBJ2-3, with D unresolved. V lost 6 bases, J lost 0 bases, and 13 bases lay in between. This CDR3 is 15 amino acids long. Germline loops: CDR1 SGHAT, CDR2 FQNNGV. Written as DNA, the CDR3 is TGTGCCAGCAGGGCGAGGCTCTCTAGCACAGATACGCAGTATTTT. Translated, it gives CASRARLSSTDTQYF.

This clone was detected only a few times. The chain is built from TRBV6-5 and TRBJ1-1; TRBD1 might be the D (6 bases). V was cut by 5 bases and J by 1 base, with 11 bases left in between. CDR3 length: 14 amino acids. Per the germline V gene, CDR1 is MNHEY and CDR2 is SVGAGI. CDR3 nucleotide sequence: TGTGCCAGCAGTGATCCGGGACAGAACACTGAAGCTTTCTTT. Its translation: CASSDPGQNTEAFF.

The V and J genes are TRBV19 and TRBJ1-1; TRBD1 is a possible D gene (6 bases). The germline CDR1 and CDR2 sequences are LNHDA and SQIVND (reference sequence). The CDR3 runs 14 residues. Deletions cut 10 bases from V and 1 base from J, with 16 bases between. The CDR3 sequence: CATALRGENTEAFF. CDR3 sequence (DNA): TGTGCCACCGCCCTCAGGGGCGAGAACACTGAAGCTTTCTTT. Together with reference TRBV19 and TRBJ1-1, the CDR3 gives the full variable domain: DGGITQSPKYLFRKEGQNVTLSCEQNLNHDAMYWYRQDPGQGLRLIYYSQIVNDFQKGDIAEGYSVSREKKESFPLTVTSAQKNPTAFYLCATALRGENTEAFFGQGTRLTVV.

In DNA, the CDR3 is TGTGCCAGTAGTATACTAGCGGCGAGCTACAATGAGCAGTTCTTC. It yields the protein CASSILAASYNEQFF. The genes are TRBV19 and TRBJ2-1; 7 nucleotides agree with TRBD2. Germline loops: CDR1 LNHDA, CDR2 SQIVND (reference sequence). Trimming took 2 bases from V and 3 from J; bases not matched to a gene: 4. The CDR3 has 15 residues.

The chain is built from TRBV5-1 and TRBJ2-7; no clear D gene. CDR3 length: 16 residues. Germline V lookup: CDR1 SGHRS, CDR2 YFSETQ. Trimming took 0 bases from V and 0 from J, leaving 13 bases between them. CDR3 protein: CASSLASRLSSYEQYF. CDR3 nucleotide sequence: TGCGCCAGCAGCTTGGCCTCAAGACTCAGCTCCTACGAGCAGTACTTC.

The genes are TRBV30 and TRBJ1-2, with 9 nucleotides matching TRBD1. V trimming: 3 bases; J trimming: 4 bases; junction bases outside the gene matches: 9. Germline CDR1 is GTSNPN and CDR2 is SVGIG (reference sequence). The CDR3 covers 15 residues. The CDR3 reads CAWSHTGGASYGYTF. The CDR3, as DNA: TGTGCCTGGAGCCATACAGGGGGCGCCAGCTATGGCTACACCTTC. The full variable domain, with the rest looked up from reference TRBV30 and TRBJ1-2, is SQTIHQWPATLVQPVGSPLSLECTVEGTSNPNLYWYRQAAGRGLQLLFYSVGIGQISSEVPQNLSASRPQDRQFILSSKKLLLSDSGFYLCAWSHTGGASYGYTFGSGTRLTVV.

This clone was picked up a small number of times. This chain joins TRBV7-8 and TRBJ1-3; D ambiguous. This CDR3 spans 13 amino acids. V was cut by 6 bases and J by 4 bases, with 10 bases left in between. Germline V gives CDR1 SGHVS, CDR2 FQNEAQ. CDR3 in amino acids: CASSFSAGNTIYF. CDR3 coding DNA: TGTGCCAGCAGTTTCTCAGCGGGAAACACCATATATTTT.

This chain joins TRBV5-5 and TRBJ2-3; 9 nucleotides align to TRBD2. This CDR3 comprises 17 residues. Germline V gene data show CDR1 as SGHKS and CDR2 as YYEKEE (reference sequence). The ends lost 4 bases at V and 4 bases at J; junction bases unmatched: 13. CDR3 region: CASSLRRGAGGADTQYF. CDR3 DNA: TGTGCCAGCAGCCTAAGGCGCGGAGCGGGGGGAGCAGATACGCAGTATTTT.

The chain joins TRBV27 to TRBJ1-6, with unresolved D. The CDR3 has 17 residues. The germline V gene encodes CDR1 MNHEY and CDR2 SMNVEV (reference sequence). V lost 4 bases, J lost 0 bases, and 13 bases lay in between. CDR3 region: CASSSSIPSSYNSPLHF. Here the CDR3 DNA reads TGTGCCAGCAGTTCCTCCATACCGAGCTCCTATAATTCACCCCTCCACTTT.

The chain links TRBV7-9 to TRBJ2-1; no clear D. Trimming stripped 4 bases from V and 4 bases from J, with 17 bases between. This CDR3 has 16 residues. CDR1 is SEHNR and CDR2 is FQNEAQ in the germline V gene (reference sequence). The CDR3 coding sequence is TGTGCCAGCAGCTCGTACACAACCTCAATATACAATGAGCAGTTCTTC. It specifies CASSSYTTSIYNEQFF.

This clone was observed a few times. The chain combines TRBV19 with TRBJ2-7; no clear D. The CDR3 covers 13 residues. Germline values: CDR1 LNHDA, CDR2 SQIVND (reference sequence). Between the trimmed V and J ends, which lost 6 bases and 7 bases, there was a span of 16 bases. CDR3 DNA: TGTGCCAGTAGACCGGGCGGAGTTGAGGAGCAGTACTTC. It codes for CASRPGGVEEQYF.

The chain links TRBV6-6 to TRBJ2-5; TRBD1 aligns across 12 bases. V shed 5 bases, J shed 13 bases, and the junction held 11 bases outside the gene matches. CDR3 size: 14 residues. Germline CDR1 MNHNY, CDR2 SVGAGI (reference sequence). CDR3 nucleotide sequence: TGTGCCAGCAGTCAGGGGACAGGGGGCGCTGCGCGGTACTTC. Its protein product is CASSQGTGGAARYF.

The chain has TRBV18 and TRBJ2-1; no reliable D call. Germline V gives CDR1 KGHSH, CDR2 LQKENI. Between the trimmed V and J ends, which lost 6 bases and 4 bases, there was a span of 4 bases. The CDR3 has 11 amino acids. CDR3 region: CASSYYNEQFF. Here the CDR3 DNA reads TGTGCCAGCTCCTATTACAATGAGCAGTTCTTC.

The chain combines TRBV7-2 with TRBJ2-5; the match to TRBD2 covers 8 bases. With V trimmed by 1 base and J by 2 bases, 15 bases remained unmatched. Germline loops: CDR1 SGHTA, CDR2 FQGNSA. CDR3 length equals 19 residues. This chain's CDR3 is CASSLGSLIAGILQETQYF. In DNA form, the CDR3 reads TGTGCCAGCAGCTTAGGGTCCCTCATAGCGGGAATACTTCAAGAGACCCAGTACTTC.

The chain is built from TRBV6-6 and TRBJ1-3; no reliable D call. The V end was cut by 6 bases, the J end by 0 bases, with 9 bases between. The CDR3 consists of 14 residues. The germline V gene encodes CDR1 MNHNY and CDR2 SVGAGI (reference sequence). The CDR3 sequence is CASRYSFSGNTIYF. The CDR3 nucleotides read TGTGCCAGCAGGTACAGTTTCTCTGGAAACACCATATATTTT.

The chain carries TRBV5-1 and TRBJ1-4; 9 bases are a match to TRBD1. Germline V gene data show CDR1 as SGHRS and CDR2 as YFSETQ. The CDR3 is made up of 17 amino acids. Losses at the gene ends were 4 bases for V and 6 bases for J; bases not matched to a gene: 13. The CDR3 is CASSLVPGQGRYEKLFF. The CDR3 DNA follows: TGCGCCAGCAGCCTCGTCCCGGGACAGGGACGGTATGAAAAACTGTTTTTT. The full variable domain, its missing parts supplied by reference TRBV5-1 and TRBJ1-4, is KAGVTQTPRYLIKTRGQQVTLSCSPISGHRSVSWYQQTPGQGLQFLFEYFSETQRNKGNFPGRFSGRQFSNSRSEMNVSTLELGDSALYLCASSLVPGQGRYEKLFFGSGTQLSVL.

The chain is built from TRBV23-1 and TRBJ1-4, with TRBD1 identical over 9 bases. TRBV23-1 has ORF status, its function being uncertain. V shed 9 bases and J 7 bases; nucleotides not matched to a gene: 9. The CDR3 covers 14 residues. CDR3 DNA sequence: TGCGCCAGAGAAAAGGGACAGGGCGTTGAAAAACTGTTTTTT. Its translation: CAREKGQGVEKLFF.

V gene TRBV14 combines with J gene TRBJ1-6, with D tentatively TRBD1 (6 bases). CDR3 length: 16 residues. Germline loops: CDR1 SGHDN, CDR2 FVKESK. The V and J ends lost 4 bases and 3 bases respectively, with 13 bases between them. Written as DNA, the CDR3 is TGTGCCAGCAGCCGGGAGGTGGGACACTATAATTCACCCCTCCACTTT. Amino acid sequence: CASSREVGHYNSPLHF.

The sample holds one count of this clone. The chain recombines TRBV27 with TRBJ2-1, with D perhaps matching TRBD1 or TRBD2 (5 bases each). CDR3 length equals 15 residues. Germline assignment: CDR1 MNHEY and CDR2 SMNVEV (reference sequence). Trimming removed 5 bases from V and 8 bases from J, with 19 bases in between. As DNA, the CDR3 is TGTGCCAGCAGTCTCCAGGCCGGGGCCGGGTATGAGCAGTTCTTC. It encodes CASSLQAGAGYEQFF.

This clone was detected only a few times. The J gene is TRBJ1-6, the V gene TRBV4-1, with no clear D. Deletions cut 4 bases from V and 0 bases from J, with 7 bases between. Germline loops: CDR1 MGHRA, CDR2 YSYEKL. This CDR3 has 15 residues. CDR3 coding DNA: TGCGCCAGCAGCCTGGCTAGCTCCTATAATTCACCCCTCCACTTT. Translating gives CASSLASSYNSPLHF.

The chain carries TRBV27 and TRBJ2-7; TRBD1 or TRBD2 may be the D gene (5 bases each). V dropped 1 base and J dropped 6 bases, with 7 bases sitting between them. Germline CDR1 and CDR2: MNHEY and SMNVEV (reference sequence). This CDR3 spans 12 amino acids. The CDR3 spells CASSLWGSEQYF. As DNA, the CDR3 is TGTGCCAGCAGTTTATGGGGGAGCGAGCAGTACTTC.

The rearrangement joins TRBV10-3 to TRBJ1-3, with 9 nucleotides matching TRBD1. Per germline, CDR1 ENHRY and CDR2 SYGVKD. The CDR3 has 15 residues. J gave up 6 bases and V 5 bases, and 8 bases lay outside the gene matches. CDR3 in DNA: TGTGCCATCAGTAATAGACAGGGGGTAGAAAACACCATATATTTT. Protein product: CAISNRQGVENTIYF.